The rows below give T cell receptor beta chains drawn from one sample of a study of beta chain features in type 1 diabetes. Measured with immunoSEQ multiplex PCR; TCRdb has only the in-frame clones, and not every one. This repertoire shows around 500,000 clones, roughly 30% found once; its top ten account for around 0.065%. Specimen: naive CD4+ T cells from blood. These receptors all come from a man between 18 and 29 years old in good health. CDR3s include the opening cysteine and the closing phenylalanine or tryptophan. The D gene is left open where the match is weak. Only part of the rows carry a size: once, few, many, or a class if the clone is expanded.

V gene	J gene	clone size	D gene	CDR3 DNA	CDR3 protein
TRBV18	TRBJ2-1	few	-	TGTGCCAGCTCACCGTTTGGGATACAGGGTAATGAGCAGTTCTTC	CASSPFGIQGNEQFF
TRBV5-4	TRBJ2-7	-	-	TGTGCCAGCAGCTTGTCAGGTCCATCCTACGAGCAGTACTTC	CASSLSGPSYEQYF
TRBV5-1	TRBJ2-5	once	-	TGCGCCAGCAGCCCCCCGTCACTGCGGCAAGAGACCCAGTACTTC	CASSPPSLRQETQYF
TRBV2	TRBJ2-4	-	TRBD2	TGTGCCAGTAGGAGAGCGGGGGGAGCCAAAAACATTCAGTACTTC	CASRRAGGAKNIQYF
TRBV6-1	TRBJ2-1	-	-	TGTGCCAGCAGGGGGGAGCTAGCCCCCTACAATGAGCAGTTCTTC	CASRGELAPYNEQFF
TRBV29-1	TRBJ2-2	few	TRBD2	TGCAGCGTAGGACTAGCGGGCTCCGGGGAGCTGTTTTTT	CSVGLAGSGELFF
TRBV6-5	TRBJ1-1	-	-	TGTGCCAGCAGCCGTGTTACAGGGACTGAAGCTTTCTTT	CASSRVTGTEAFF
TRBV15	TRBJ2-5	few	TRBD2	TGTGCCACCAGCAGAGACCTACTAGCGGGAGTGGTAGAGACCCAGTACTTC	CATSRDLLAGVVETQYF
TRBV7-8	TRBJ2-2	-	-	TGTGCCAGCAGGATATGGACCGGGGAGCTGTTTTTT	CASRIWTGELFF
TRBV30	TRBJ2-7	-	TRBD1	TGTGCCTGGAGTGTATCGGGACAGTCTTACGAGCAGTACTTC	CAWSVSGQSYEQYF
TRBV4-2	TRBJ2-5	-	-	TGTGCCAGCAGCCAGGAAATCGAGTTTGCGACTATGACCCAGTACTTC	CASSQEIEFATMTQYF
TRBV5-1	TRBJ2-1	-	-	TGCGCCAGCAGCCCCAGAGCGAGCCCCTCCTACAATGAGCAGTTCTTC	CASSPRASPSYNEQFF
TRBV4-1	TRBJ1-4	few	-	TGCGCCAGCAGCCAAGGGCACTTTGCAACTAATGAAAAACTGTTTTTT	CASSQGHFATNEKLFF
TRBV30	TRBJ1-5	-	-	TGTGCCTGGAGGGAGGACGGGGAAAATCAGCCCCAGCATTTT	CAWREDGENQPQHF
TRBV6-6	TRBJ1-4	few	-	TGTGCCAGCAGAGACCTGGGAGAAAAACTGTTTTTT	CASRDLGEKLFF
TRBV4-3	TRBJ2-4	few	-	TGCGCCAGCAGCCAAGAACACGGCCGAAACATTCAGTACTTC	CASSQEHGRNIQYF
TRBV28	TRBJ1-1	-	-	TGTGCCAGCAGTTTTTCGGGTGTCAACACTGAAGCTTTCTTT	CASSFSGVNTEAFF
TRBV21-1	TRBJ2-5	-	-	TGTGCCAGCAGCCCCGACTCCCTAGAGACCCAGTACTTC	CASSPDSLETQYF
TRBV7-3	TRBJ2-6	-	-	TGTGCCAGCAGCTCCGCTGGGGCCAACGTCCTGACTTTC	CASSSAGANVLTF
TRBV28	TRBJ1-1	few	TRBD1	TGTGCCAGCAGTTCCCCCGGGACAGCTTTGAACACTGAAGCTTTCTTT	CASSSPGTALNTEAFF
TRBV30	TRBJ1-2	few	-	TGTGCCTGGAGTCCCGGGGAGCCGGGGGGCTACACCTTC	CAWSPGEPGGYTF
TRBV10-3	TRBJ2-3	-	-	TGTGCCATCAGGGCAGGTCTTAGCACAGATACGCAGTATTTT	CAIRAGLSTDTQYF
TRBV29-1	TRBJ2-1	few	TRBD2	TGCAGCGGGCTGAGCGGGAGTGTTATCTATGAGCAGTTCTTC	CSGLSGSVIYEQFF
TRBV2	TRBJ2-7	-	-	TGTGCCAGCAGTCGCGGGACAAGCCTTCCAAAGTACTTC	CASSRGTSLPKYF
TRBV29-1	TRBJ2-3	few	TRBD1	TGCAGCGTTGAGGTCGGCAGGGGGCCTGATACGCAGTATTTT	CSVEVGRGPDTQYF
TRBV5-1	TRBJ2-7	-	-	TGCGCCAGCAGCACGGACGTCGGCGAGCAGTACTTC	CASSTDVGEQYF
TRBV30	TRBJ1-5	-	TRBD1	TGTGCCTGGAGGGGACAGGGCGGCAATCAGCCCCAGCATTTT	CAWRGQGGNQPQHF
TRBV4-1	TRBJ1-2	few	TRBD1	TGCGCCAGCAGCCAAGTGGGGGACAGGGCGAGTGGCTACACCTTC	CASSQVGDRASGYTF
TRBV7-9	TRBJ1-1	-	-	TGTGCCAGCAGTTATTGGCGTGGCGAGAACACTGAAGCTTTCTTT	CASSYWRGENTEAFF
TRBV18	TRBJ1-5	few	-	TGTGCCAGCGGGGAGAAGGGAGATCAGCCCCAGCATTTT	CASGEKGDQPQHF
TRBV7-9	TRBJ2-5	few	-	TGTGCCAGCAGCTTAGCAGGCGAGACCCAGTACTTC	CASSLAGETQYF
TRBV28	TRBJ2-7	-	TRBD1	TGTGCCAGCATCAGGGGACAGGGTCTCTCCGAGCAGTACTTC	CASIRGQGLSEQYF
TRBV23-1	TRBJ2-7	-	-	TGCGCCAGCAGTCACCCCGTTCATGGGCAGGAGGTCCTCTACGAGCAGTACTTC	CASSHPVHGQEVLYEQYF
TRBV25-1	TRBJ2-7	-	-	TGTGCCAGCGGGCAGAGCTCCTACGAGCAGTACTTC	CASGQSSYEQYF
TRBV4-1	TRBJ2-7	-	-	TGCGCCAGCAGCCAGCAAGGCGGGAAGTCGGCTAACGAGCAGTACTTC	CASSQQGGKSANEQYF
TRBV30	TRBJ1-2	few	-	TGTGCCTGGAGTCCACAGGGCAATGGCTACACCTTC	CAWSPQGNGYTF
TRBV6-5	TRBJ2-4	-	-	TGTGCCAGCAGTAGAGGGGTCGCGGCCAAAAACATTCAGTACTTC	CASSRGVAAKNIQYF
TRBV2	TRBJ1-2	-	-	TGTGCCAGCAGTGTACCGAGATTTAACTATGGCTACACCTTC	CASSVPRFNYGYTF
TRBV29-1	TRBJ2-7	many	-	TGCAGCGCAAGTCCCGTTGGAGGGTGGGACGAGCAGTACTTC	CSASPVGGWDEQYF
TRBV29-1	TRBJ2-1	-	-	TGCAGCGTTCACTCTGACAGGTCCCACAATGAGCAGTTCTTC	CSVHSDRSHNEQFF
TRBV7-9	TRBJ1-2	few	TRBD1	TGTGCCAGCAGCCGACAGGGGGCCGATGGCTACACCTTC	CASSRQGADGYTF
TRBV7-2	TRBJ1-4	-	-	TGTGCCAGCAGCTTAGCCCGAACAGGGAGGGAAGAAAAACTGTTTTTT	CASSLARTGREEKLFF
TRBV7-2	TRBJ2-7	few	-	TGTGCCAGCAGCTTAGACGCCGGACCCTACGAGCAGTACTTC	CASSLDAGPYEQYF
TRBV5-1	TRBJ2-7	-	TRBD2	TGCGCCAGCAGCTTAGCGGGAGGGACCTACGAGCAGTACTTC	CASSLAGGTYEQYF
TRBV10-3	TRBJ2-3	-	-	TGTGCCATCAACGGGGGAGCCCCTAGCACAGATACGCAGTATTTT	CAINGGAPSTDTQYF
TRBV29-1	TRBJ2-7	few	TRBD2	TGCAGCGCTGGCGGGGCGGGAGGCTTCGTCAACGAGCAGTACTTC	CSAGGAGGFVNEQYF
TRBV30	TRBJ1-2	-	TRBD1	TGTGCCTGGACCGGACAGGTTTCTGGCTACACCTTC	CAWTGQVSGYTF
TRBV27	TRBJ2-3	-	TRBD2	TGTGCCAGCAGCGCCGCCAGCGGGAGAGGGACAGATACGCAGTATTTT	CASSAASGRGTDTQYF
TRBV2	TRBJ2-1	few	-	TGTGCCTCCATAGGTACTAGCAGGGACAATGAGCAGTTCTTC	CASIGTSRDNEQFF
TRBV13	TRBJ2-1	-	TRBD2	TGTGCCAGCAGCTTAAGCGGGAGGAAGAGTAGCGATGAGCAGTTCTTC	CASSLSGRKSSDEQFF
TRBV4-1	TRBJ2-1	-	TRBD1	TGCGCCAGCAGCCAAACAGACAGGGGCCACAATGAGCAGTTCTTC	CASSQTDRGHNEQFF
TRBV5-1	TRBJ2-5	-	-	TGCGCCAGCAGCTTGGCTAGGGCGGGTCAGGAGACCCAGTACTTC	CASSLARAGQETQYF
TRBV7-6	TRBJ2-1	few	TRBD2	TGTGCCAGCAGCCCGGAGACTAGCGATTACAATGAGCAGTTCTTC	CASSPETSDYNEQFF
TRBV7-9	TRBJ2-3	-	-	TGTGCCAGCAGCTTAGCGAGCGGGACAGATACGCAGTATTTT	CASSLASGTDTQYF
TRBV13	TRBJ2-1	few	TRBD2	TGTGCCAGCAGCTTACAGATCCTAGCGGGTCCCCTGTCCTACAATGAGCAGTTCTTC	CASSLQILAGPLSYNEQFF
TRBV7-9	TRBJ2-1	-	-	TGTGCCAGCAGCTTAGATCACGTTTACAATGAGCAGTTCTTC	CASSLDHVYNEQFF
TRBV6-1	TRBJ2-7	once	-	TGTGCCAGCAGTGACTACCACGGCAGCTCCTACGAGCAGTACTTC	CASSDYHGSSYEQYF